The 30 T cell receptor beta chains in this list originate from one sample, sequenced in a study of OX40 agonist ivuxolimab in advanced cancers. Here immunoSEQ multiplex PCR was the method, and the copy in TCRdb shows in-frame clones only, minus some. The sample lists about 68,000 clones, about 89% seen once, with 2% to 2.5% in the top ten. This specimen was CD4+ or CD8+ T cells sorted from blood, taken in a trial of the OX40 agonist ivuxolimab. Every receptor here comes from an adult with an advanced solid tumor such as melanoma, head and neck, liver or kidney cancer.

This sequence joins TRBV2 and TRBJ2-7, with 10 positions matching TRBD2. Per germline, CDR1 SNHLY and CDR2 FYNNEI. The V gene end was trimmed by 7 bases and the J gene end by 4 bases; junction bases not matched to a gene: 7. CDR3 length: 14 residues. CDR3 sequence reads: CASTRSGGAYEQYF. CDR3 nucleotide sequence: TGTGCCAGCACGCGGAGCGGGGGGGCTTACGAGCAGTACTTC.

The chain links TRBV20-1 to TRBJ1-2; tentatively, D is TRBD1 (5 bases). Germline V gene sequence: CDR1 DFQATT, CDR2 SNEGSKA (reference sequence). The CDR3 has 10 residues. The CDR3 is CSGGGRGYTF. CDR3 sequence (DNA): TGCAGCGGGGGAGGGCGCGGCTACACCTTC.

The rearrangement links TRBV4-1 to TRBJ1-5, with D perhaps matching TRBD1 (6 bases). The CDR3 contains 15 residues. Germline-derived CDR1 and CDR2 are MGHRA and YSYEKL. Trimming took 0 bases from V and 6 from J, leaving 12 bases between them. CDR3 coding DNA: TGCGCCAGCAGCCAAGATACAGGGAACGGTCAGCCCCAGCATTTT. Its translation is CASSQDTGNGQPQHF.

The chain links TRBV4-1 to TRBJ1-4; D gene ambiguous. The CDR3 length is 15 residues. Germline V gene lookup returns CDR1 MGHRA and CDR2 YSYEKL. Trimming took 4 bases from V and 7 from J, leaving 16 bases between them. The CDR3 bases are TGCGCCAGCAGCCTCGCACCTTCTAGGAGTGAAAAACTGTTTTTT. It specifies CASSLAPSRSEKLFF.

The gene calls are TRBV15 and TRBJ2-1; D not certain. The CDR3 totals 16 residues. The germline CDR1 and CDR2 sequences are LNHNV and YYDKDF (reference sequence). V was clipped by 0 bases and J by 9 bases, with 18 bases between them. The DNA for the CDR3 is TGTGCCACCAGCAGAGAGGTGGCCGGAGCCATGCCTGAGCAGTTCTTC. Its protein is CATSREVAGAMPEQFF.

The V gene is TRBV29-1, the J gene TRBJ2-3, with D possibly being TRBD1 (6 bases). Per the germline V gene, CDR1 is SQVTM and CDR2 is ANQGSEA. The V gene lost 0 bases and the J gene lost 9 bases, with 10 bases spanning the gap. This CDR3 has 12 residues. The CDR3 DNA reads TGCAGCGTTGAAGATCCAGGGGACACGCAGTATTTT. This codes for CSVEDPGDTQYF.

CDR3 DNA sequence: TGTGCCAGCAGCTCAAGGGCAGGGCGGCGCAGAAATCAGCCCCAGCATTTT. Translation gives CASSSRAGRRRNQPQHF. The chain uses TRBV7-3 and TRBJ1-5; perhaps TRBD1 as D (5 bases). Trimming took off 4 bases at V and 4 bases at J, with 20 bases between the two ends. The CDR3 length is 17 residues. CDR1 is SGHTA and CDR2 is FQGTGA in the germline V gene.

This chain connects TRBV5-4 to TRBJ1-4; TRBD1 is a possible D gene (5 bases). V was trimmed by 0 bases and J by 8 bases, leaving 8 bases between them. Germline V CDR1 and CDR2: SGHNT, YYREEE (reference sequence). The CDR3 has 13 residues. CDR3 sequence reads: CASSLVGEEKLFF. CDR3 DNA sequence: TGTGCCAGCAGCTTGGTAGGGGAGGAAAAACTGTTTTTT.

The chain has TRBV6-6 and TRBJ1-2; D may be TRBD1 (6 bases). Germline assignment: CDR1 MNHNY and CDR2 SVGAGI (reference sequence). The V and J ends lost 6 bases and 1 base respectively, with 9 bases between them. This CDR3 is 13 amino acids long. The CDR3 loop reads CASRQDSNYGYTF. The CDR3 nucleotides read TGTGCCAGCAGACAGGACAGTAACTATGGCTACACCTTC.

In the case of this clone: Additional DNA sequences in this sample encode the identical CDR3. The chain combines TRBV7-9 with TRBJ2-7, with 12 bases identical to TRBD1. The CDR3 loop spans 15 amino acids. The trim removed 6 bases at V and 4 bases at J, leaving 7 bases unmatched. In germline, CDR1 is SEHNR, CDR2 FQNEAQ (reference sequence). The CDR3 DNA reads as TGTGCCAGCAGTTCGCCGGGACAGGGGGCTTACGAGCAGTACTTC. Its protein product is CASSSPGQGAYEQYF.

The chain joins TRBV7-6 to TRBJ2-5; perhaps TRBD1 as D (6 bases). This CDR3 has 14 residues. The V gene's germline CDR1 is SGHVS and CDR2 FNYEAQ. Trimming cost V 1 base and J 7 bases, with 13 bases left between them. The CDR3 DNA follows: TGTGCCAGCAGCTTAGGGACAGAGGCGCTGACCCAGTACTTC. Translated, it gives CASSLGTEALTQYF.

This chain joins TRBV9 and TRBJ1-1; TRBD1 might be the D (5 bases). The germline CDR1 and CDR2 sequences are SGDLS and YYNGEE. CDR3 length: 15 amino acids. V gave up 5 bases and J gave up 1 base, with 15 bases separating them. As DNA, the CDR3 is TGTGCCAGCAGTGAGGAAGGGCAGGGGAACACTGAAGCTTTCTTT. Translation: CASSEEGQGNTEAFF.

This clone was found a few times. As DNA, the CDR3 is TGCGCCAGCAGCTTGGCGGGACAGAAAACTGAGACCCAGTACTTC. Residues: CASSLAGQKTETQYF. The V and J genes are TRBV5-1 and TRBJ2-5; TRBD1 matches 7 bases. V lost 0 bases, J lost 5 bases, and 7 bases stayed unmatched. CDR3 length: 15 residues. Germline V CDR1 and CDR2: SGHRS, YFSETQ.

The chain couples TRBV10-3 to TRBJ1-5, with 7 bases that match TRBD1. Per germline, CDR1 ENHRY and CDR2 SYGVKD. V was clipped by 6 bases and J by 4 bases; unmatched bases: 6. The CDR3 has 14 amino acids. The CDR3 bases are TGTGCCATCAGAGATGACAGGGCTAATCAGCCCCAGCATTTT. Encoded protein: CAIRDDRANQPQHF.

J is TRBJ2-7 and V is TRBV10-3; D is undetermined. Germline CDR1 ENHRY, CDR2 SYGVKD. The CDR3 is 12 amino acids. V gave up 9 bases and J gave up 7 bases, with 16 bases separating them. CDR3 coding DNA: TGTGCCATGAGTAAGAACATGTGGGAGCAGTACTTC. This translates into CAMSKNMWEQYF.

This sequence joins TRBV6-1 and TRBJ2-5; either TRBD1 or TRBD2 may supply D (5 bases each). The J call may be in error: the DNA end matches TRBJ2-7 better. Germline assignment: CDR1 MNHNS and CDR2 SASEGT. The CDR3 runs 15 residues. CDR3: CASSFGTAGPYEQYF. The CDR3 DNA reads as TGTGCCAGCAGTTTCGGGACCGCAGGGCCCTACGAGCAGTACTTC.

This chain connects TRBV28 to TRBJ2-3, with 8 bases aligning to TRBD1. V shed 6 bases, J shed 1 base, and the junction held 3 bases outside the gene matches. The germline V gene encodes CDR1 MDHEN and CDR2 SYDVKM. There are 14 residues in the CDR3. The CDR3 DNA is TGTGCCAGCAGCCGACAGGGGCGCACAGATACGCAGTATTTT. This encodes CASSRQGRTDTQYF. The complete variable domain, with remaining parts taken from reference TRBV28 and TRBJ2-3, reads DVKVTQSSRYLVKRTGEKVFLECVQDMDHENMFWYRQDPGLGLRLIYFSYDVKMKEKGDIPEGYSVSREKKERFSLILESASTNQTSMYLCASSRQGRTDTQYFGPGTRLTVL.

The rearrangement joins TRBV2 to TRBJ2-1, with 9 bases that match TRBD1. The length of the CDR3 is 13 residues. The J segment lost 5 bases and the V segment lost 6 bases, leaving 2 bases of the junction unmatched. Per the germline V gene, CDR1 is SNHLY and CDR2 is FYNNEI. The CDR3, as DNA: TGTGCCAGCAGGTGGACAGGGGACAATGAGCAGTTCTTC. It encodes CASRWTGDNEQFF.

The chain uses TRBV7-3 and TRBJ2-1; TRBD2 aligns across 11 bases. Germline loops: CDR1 SGHTA, CDR2 FQGTGA. This CDR3 region has 15 residues. V shed 5 bases and J 4 bases; nucleotides not matched to a gene: 4. CDR3 in amino acids: CASSPTSGTYNEQFF. Here the CDR3 DNA reads TGTGCCAGCAGCCCGACTAGCGGGACATACAATGAGCAGTTCTTC.

CDR3 region: CASRSLGTSTDTQYF. In DNA form, the CDR3 reads TGTGCCAGCAGGTCACTCGGGACTAGCACAGATACGCAGTATTTT. V is TRBV6-5 and J is TRBJ2-3; possible D gene TRBD2, 6 bases. Germline V CDR1 and CDR2: MNHEY, SVGAGI. V was pared by 6 bases and J by 0 bases, with 13 bases between. The CDR3 length is 15 residues.

The J gene is TRBJ1-1, the V gene TRBV5-1, with a possible D match to TRBD1 (5 bases). The CDR3 spans 14 residues. Germline values: CDR1 SGHRS, CDR2 YFSETQ. Trimming removed 5 bases at V and 7 bases at J, with 18 bases between. The DNA for the CDR3 is TGCGCCAGCAGTAATCCGGGCTCCGGGGGTGAAGCTTTCTTT. It encodes CASSNPGSGGEAFF.

The chain couples TRBV29-1 to TRBJ2-7; 7 positions agree with TRBD1. The length of the CDR3 is 13 residues. CDR1 SQVTM and CDR2 ANQGSEA come from the germline V gene. Trimming cost V 7 bases and J 5 bases; bases outside gene matches: 11. The CDR3 DNA reads TGCAGCGCCTCCCAGGGGGAGCCCCACGAGCAGTACTTC. It is translated as CSASQGEPHEQYF.

This rearrangement joins TRBV7-2 to TRBJ1-4; D might be TRBD1 (6 bases). From germline, CDR1 is SGHTA and CDR2 FQGNSA. The CDR3 totals 15 residues. Trimming removed 6 bases at V and 3 bases at J, with 14 bases between. As DNA, the CDR3 is TGTGCCAGCAGTTATATGGGGGCAGCTAATGAAAAACTGTTTTTT. Amino acids: CASSYMGAANEKLFF.

The V and J genes are TRBV11-2 and TRBJ2-2; a weak D match, TRBD2 (5 bases). Per germline, CDR1 SGHAT and CDR2 FQNNGV. CDR3 length: 15 residues. V lost 2 bases and J lost 4, with 11 bases in between. CDR3 coding DNA: TGTGCCAGCAGCTTACGGCGGGCAGGCACCGGGGAGCTGTTTTTT. Translated, it gives CASSLRRAGTGELFF.

The V and J genes are TRBV14 and TRBJ2-7, with D hard to call. CDR3 length: 14 amino acids. The V gene lost 3 bases and the J gene lost 3 bases, with 12 bases spanning the gap. Per the germline V gene, CDR1 is SGHDN and CDR2 is FVKESK. The CDR3 DNA sequence: TGTGCCAGCAGCCACTTGGGGAAGGGCTACGAGCAGTACTTC. Its translation is CASSHLGKGYEQYF.

This clone was counted a single time. J is TRBJ1-2 and V is TRBV28; 7 bases are shared with TRBD1. In germline, CDR1 is MDHEN, CDR2 SYDVKM. The V gene end was trimmed by 7 bases and the J gene end by 5 bases; junction bases not matched to a gene: 19. The length of the CDR3 is 17 residues. DNA of the CDR3: TGTGCCAGCACCCCGGGACAGCTTCTAACCGCCGGGTATGGCTACACCTTC. It translates to CASTPGQLLTAGYGYTF.

The sample holds a few counts of this clone. The chain uses TRBV5-4 and TRBJ1-3, with 8 nucleotides matching TRBD1. With 4 bases clipped from V and 4 bases from J, the junction kept 10 bases outside the gene matches. The CDR3 totals 16 residues. Germline CDR1 SGHNT, CDR2 YYREEE (reference sequence). The CDR3 reads CASSGGPGGLGNTIYF. The DNA for the CDR3 is TGTGCCAGCAGCGGGGGCCCAGGGGGCTTAGGAAACACCATATATTTT.

The table lists this clone with a few counts. The chain is built from TRBV4-2 and TRBJ1-4; TRBD1 matches at 8 bases. The CDR3 is 14 amino acids. V lost 1 base and J lost 7; bases outside the gene matches: 2. Per the germline V gene, CDR1 is LGHNA and CDR2 is YNFKEQ. The DNA of the CDR3 is TGTGCCAGCAGCCAAGGGACAGGGTCTGAAAAACTGTTTTTT. It is translated as CASSQGTGSEKLFF.

The rearrangement links TRBV7-3 to TRBJ2-2; TRBD2 is a possible D gene (5 bases). This CDR3 has 13 residues. Germline V CDR1 and CDR2: SGHTA, FQGTGA. The V gene lost 4 bases and the J gene lost 10 bases, with 13 bases spanning the gap. CDR3 bases: TGTGCCAGCAGCTCCGCGTGGGAGACGGAGCTGTTTTTT. Encoded protein: CASSSAWETELFF.

Details on this clone: The junction differs from germline at one of its ends, possibly a read error. The V call is TRBV6-1, the J call TRBJ2-1, with 9 bases identical to TRBD2. The CDR3 totals 13 residues. CDR1 MNHNS and CDR2 SASEGT come from the germline V gene. Here the CDR3 DNA reads TGTGCCAGCAGCGTACCCATAGCGGGAGTTGGGATCTTC. As protein: CASSVPIAGVGIF.